This passage covers 23 T cell receptor beta chains from one sample sequenced in a study of human T cells and chemical hapten exposure. Described time point: patch test 2, 6 weeks after DPC sensitization. Treatment described: therapeutic diphenylcyclopropenone sensitization with weekly scalp DPC. TCRdb reprocessed the RACE reads via MiXCR and lists one record per CDR3 protein. The table shows under 100,000 distinct CDR3 sequences, with less than 11% occurring only once. The sample in question was whole blood, obtained in connection with sensitization to the hapten diphenylcyclopropenone (DPC). The receptors were sampled from a woman between 50 and 59 years old with alopecia areata. Some clones in this sample may be carry-over from other donors' samples.

V and J are TRBV28 and TRBJ1-1; no firm D call. Germline CDR1 MDHEN, CDR2 SYDVKM. V lost 9 bases to trimming and J lost 5 bases, with 22 bases between them. CDR3 length equals 15 residues. CDR3 residues: CASFWTIPLDTEAFF. Written as DNA, the CDR3 is TGTGCCAGTTTCTGGACCATTCCCCTGGATACTGAAGCTTTCTTT.

A word on this clonotype: At one end the junction does not follow the germline gene, possibly because of a read error. The chain employs TRBV12-3 or TRBV12-4 and TRBJ2-5; D gene uncertain. The CDR3 totals 11 residues. CDR3 in DNA: TGTACCAGCAGCCCACGGGAGACCCAGTACTTC. Amino acid sequence: CTSSPRETQYF.

This clonotype came up a few times. The chain couples TRBV11-2 to TRBJ2-3; 14 nucleotides align to TRBD2. Germline V gene data show CDR1 as SGHAT and CDR2 as FQNNGV. The CDR3 runs 21 residues. J lost 0 bases, V lost 4 bases, and 15 bases had no gene match. CDR3 DNA sequence: TGTGCCAGCAGCTCAAACGCCGGGACTAGCGGGAGCAGATATAGCACAGATACGCAGTATTTT. Its protein product is CASSSNAGTSGSRYSTDTQYF.

The chain employs TRBV19 and TRBJ2-1; a possible D gene is TRBD2 (6 bases). The CDR3 is made up of 14 amino acids. Per germline, CDR1 LNHDA and CDR2 SQIVND (reference sequence). V lost 4 bases, J lost 8 bases, and 15 bases lay in between. CDR3 region: CASSSGTLPYEQFF. Here the CDR3 DNA reads TGTGCCAGTAGTAGCGGGACCCTTCCCTATGAGCAGTTCTTC.

This clonotype showed up many times. The V and J genes are TRBV20-1 and TRBJ2-3; weak D call: TRBD2 (5 bases). Trimming took 6 bases from V and 0 from J, leaving 16 bases between them. The germline V gene has CDR1 DFQATT and CDR2 SNEGSKA (reference sequence). The CDR3 is 15 amino acids. The CDR3 DNA sequence: TGCAGTGCAGAGGGAAGGGCGGCTAGCACAGATACGCAGTATTTT. Translation gives CSAEGRAASTDTQYF.

This clonotype came up a few times. The chain links TRBV20-1 to TRBJ2-3; 7 bases are a match to TRBD2. Losses at the gene ends were 1 base for V and 1 base for J; bases not matched to a gene: 2. CDR1 and CDR2 from the germline V gene are DFQATT and SNEGSKA (reference sequence). The CDR3 loop spans 14 amino acids. The CDR3 is CSARGLAGTDTQYF. The DNA for the CDR3 is TGCAGTGCTAGAGGGCTAGCGGGCACAGATACGCAGTATTTT.

This clonotype was seen more than once but under ten times. The chain links TRBV21-1 to TRBJ1-1; TRBD1, the D gene given by the table, was not confirmed from the DNA. TRBV21-1 corresponds to a pseudogene. The CDR3 sequence is 15 residues long. In nucleotides, the CDR3 is TGTGCCAGCATCTTGTGGGGACCCATGAACACTGAAGCTTTCTTT. Translated: CASILWGPMNTEAFF.

This clonotype was recorded many times. The gene calls are TRBV7-2 and TRBJ2-2; 12 positions agree with TRBD2. Germline V lookup: CDR1 SGHTA, CDR2 FQGNSA. V was pared by 1 base and J by 0 bases, with 3 bases of the junction left unmatched. The CDR3 length is 18 residues. As DNA, the CDR3 is TGTGCCAGCAGCTTAGTGGGACTAGCGGGTGCGAACACCGGGGAGCTGTTTTTT. Protein product: CASSLVGLAGANTGELFF.

There are many counts of this clonotype. The chain combines TRBV28 with TRBJ2-7, with 7 bases that match TRBD1. The CDR3 runs to 15 residues. J lost 6 bases, V lost 6 bases, and 14 bases had no gene match. CDR1 is MDHEN, CDR2 SYDVKM, per germline. CDR3 bases: TGTGCCAGCAGCACCTATTCCGACAGGGCGCTCGAGCAGTACTTC. This sequence encodes CASSTYSDRALEQYF.

The genes are TRBV19 and TRBJ2-2, with D possibly being TRBD1 (5 bases). The CDR3 is 14 residues long. Trimming cost V 6 bases and J 4 bases, with 12 bases left between them. Germline V CDR1 and CDR2: LNHDA, SQIVND (reference sequence). The CDR3 spells CASRRPDSTGELFF. CDR3 DNA sequence: TGTGCCAGTAGACGCCCCGACAGCACCGGGGAGCTGTTTTTT.

The chain employs TRBV30 and TRBJ2-2, with a possible D match to TRBD2 (5 bases). Trimming took 4 bases from V and 8 from J, leaving 14 bases between them. This CDR3 has 13 residues. Germline V gene sequence: CDR1 GTSNPN, CDR2 SVGIG (reference sequence). This CDR3 reads CAWTLGGNGELFF. The CDR3 nucleotides read TGTGCCTGGACCTTAGGAGGCAATGGGGAGCTGTTTTTT.

The genes are TRBV20-1 and TRBJ2-4, with 10 bases identical to TRBD2. J gave up 1 base and V 3 bases, and 9 bases lay outside the gene matches. The CDR3 contains 17 residues. The germline V gene encodes CDR1 DFQATT and CDR2 SNEGSKA (reference sequence). CDR3 region: CSASKMGTSVAKNIQYF. The CDR3 DNA reads TGCAGTGCTAGCAAGATGGGGACTAGCGTGGCCAAAAACATTCAGTACTTC.

This chain joins TRBV29-1 and TRBJ2-5, with 11 positions matching TRBD1. This CDR3 has 14 amino acids. V lost 6 bases, J lost 2 bases, and 5 bases stayed unmatched. Germline CDR1 is SQVTM and CDR2 is ANQGSEA. The CDR3 sequence is CSVAGTGGQETQYF. In DNA form, the CDR3 reads TGCAGCGTGGCCGGGACAGGGGGACAAGAGACCCAGTACTTC.

This clonotype was seen only a few times. This chain links TRBV28 with TRBJ2-2; weak D call: TRBD1 (6 bases). Per germline, CDR1 MDHEN and CDR2 SYDVKM. V gave up 7 bases and J gave up 3 bases, with 27 bases separating them. This CDR3 spans 19 amino acids. CDR3 sequence: CASILKRGFAAGDTGELFF. CDR3 bases: TGTGCCAGCATCTTAAAGAGGGGGTTTGCGGCCGGGGACACCGGGGAGCTGTTTTTT.

This clonotype came up a few times. This chain joins TRBV12-3 or TRBV12-4 and TRBJ1-2; possible D gene TRBD1, 5 bases. There are 13 residues in the CDR3. Trimming cost V 6 bases and J 8 bases, with 16 bases left between them. The CDR3 sequence: CASSPGPTRGYTF. Written as DNA, the CDR3 is TGTGCCAGCAGCCCGGGACCGACAAGGGGCTACACCTTC.

As regards this clonotype: A junction boundary mismatches the germline segment, possibly from a read error. The V gene is TRBV20-1, the J gene TRBJ1-1, with D possibly TRBD1 on 6 matching bases. CDR1 and CDR2 (germline): DFQATT, SNEGSKA (reference sequence). The CDR3 contains 14 residues. CDR3 nucleotides: TGCAGCGCTAGACAGGTTTCCATGAACACTGAAGCTTTCTTT. Translation gives CSARQVSMNTEAFF.

This clonotype was counted at least ten times. The rearrangement joins TRBV29-1 to TRBJ2-3; unclear D gene. V was clipped by 7 bases and J by 2 bases, with 16 bases between them. The germline CDR1 and CDR2 sequences are SQVTM and ANQGSEA. The CDR3 runs to 14 residues. For the CDR3, the DNA is TGCAGCGCACGCCCGCAACAGAACACAGATACGCAGTATTTT. The encoded protein is CSARPQQNTDTQYF.

This clonotype has a count of ten or more. The gene calls are TRBV6-5 and TRBJ1-2, with TRBD1 identical over 11 bases. The CDR3 runs to 16 residues. J was trimmed by 6 bases and V by 5 bases; bases with no gene match: 11. Germline V CDR1 and CDR2: MNHEY, SVGAGI. This CDR3 is CASSPLTGTGGHGYTF. The CDR3 DNA reads as TGTGCCAGCAGTCCCCTAACCGGGACAGGGGGGCATGGCTACACCTTC.

The rearrangement joins TRBV6-1 to TRBJ1-4; D is possibly TRBD1 (5 bases). CDR1 and CDR2 from the germline V gene are MNHNS and SASEGT. The CDR3 is 15 amino acids. V was trimmed by 3 bases and J by 4 bases, leaving 12 bases between them. The CDR3, as DNA: TGTGCCAGCAGTGACCGGACACTTGGTAATGAAAAACTGTTTTTT. Protein sequence: CASSDRTLGNEKLFF.

This clonotype was counted between two and nine times. This rearrangement joins TRBV7-6 to TRBJ2-2; D perhaps matches TRBD2 (6 bases). Germline CDR1 reads SGHVS; CDR2 reads FNYEAQ. V was shortened by 2 bases and J by 6 bases, with 13 bases between the two germline ends. There are 15 residues in the CDR3. CDR3 nucleotide sequence: TGTGCCAGCAGCTTATACACGGGAGACGCCGGGGAGCTGTTTTTT. Its protein product is CASSLYTGDAGELFF.

This chain uses TRBV5-8 with TRBJ2-1; tentatively, D is TRBD2 (5 bases). The CDR3 runs to 15 residues. V lost 2 bases to trimming and J lost 1 base, with 10 bases between them. Germline V gene data show CDR1 as SGHTS and CDR2 as YDEGEE. In DNA, the CDR3 is TGTGCCAGCAGCTTTAGAGGGCAGTCCTACAATGAGCAGTTCTTC. Encoded protein: CASSFRGQSYNEQFF.

The J gene is TRBJ2-2, the V gene TRBV5-1; D uncertain. CDR3 size: 15 residues. The germline V gene encodes CDR1 SGHRS and CDR2 YFSETQ. Trimming removed 4 bases at V and 0 bases at J, with 10 bases between. This CDR3 is CASSRNGPNTGELFF. The CDR3 DNA reads as TGCGCCAGCAGCCGTAATGGACCGAACACCGGGGAGCTGTTTTTT.

This clonotype was seen at least ten times. This chain connects TRBV6-5 to TRBJ2-4; D possibly corresponds to TRBD1 (6 bases). The germline V gene encodes CDR1 MNHEY and CDR2 SVGAGI. V lost 6 bases and J lost 3, with 15 bases in between. The CDR3 has 15 residues. DNA for the CDR3: TGTGCCAGCAGCTCCTACCGGACAGACAAAAACATTCAGTACTTC. It is translated as CASSSYRTDKNIQYF.